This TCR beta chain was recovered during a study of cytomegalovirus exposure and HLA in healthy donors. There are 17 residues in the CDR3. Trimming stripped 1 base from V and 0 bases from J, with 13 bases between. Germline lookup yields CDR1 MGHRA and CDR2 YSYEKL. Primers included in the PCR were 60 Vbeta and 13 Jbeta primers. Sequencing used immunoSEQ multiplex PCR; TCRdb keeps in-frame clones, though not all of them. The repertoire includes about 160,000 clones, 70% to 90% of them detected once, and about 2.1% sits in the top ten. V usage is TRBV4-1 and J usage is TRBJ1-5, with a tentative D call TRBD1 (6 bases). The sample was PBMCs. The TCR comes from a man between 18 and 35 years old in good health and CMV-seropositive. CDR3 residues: CASSQGRGSDSNQPQHF. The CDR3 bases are TGCGCCAGCAGCCAAGGCAGGGGTTCCGATAGCAATCAGCCCCAGCATTTT.